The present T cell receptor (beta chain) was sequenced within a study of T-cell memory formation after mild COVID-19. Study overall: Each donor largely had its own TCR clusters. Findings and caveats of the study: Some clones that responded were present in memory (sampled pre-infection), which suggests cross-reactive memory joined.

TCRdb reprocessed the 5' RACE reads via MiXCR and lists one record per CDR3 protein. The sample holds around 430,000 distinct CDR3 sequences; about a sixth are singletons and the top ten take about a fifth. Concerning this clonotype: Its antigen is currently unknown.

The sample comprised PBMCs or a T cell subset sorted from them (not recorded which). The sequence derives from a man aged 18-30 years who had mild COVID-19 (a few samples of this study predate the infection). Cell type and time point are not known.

CDR3 loop: CASPSGESGFSSGELFF. DNA of the CDR3: TGTGCCAGCCCGTCGGGTGAGAGTGGATTTTCTTCCGGGGAGCTGTTTTTT. The gene calls are TRBV7-9 and TRBJ2-2, with D unclear. This CDR3 is 17 amino acids long. CDR1 is SEHNR, CDR2 FQNEAQ, per germline (reference sequence). The V and J ends lost 8 bases and 6 bases respectively, with 25 bases between them.